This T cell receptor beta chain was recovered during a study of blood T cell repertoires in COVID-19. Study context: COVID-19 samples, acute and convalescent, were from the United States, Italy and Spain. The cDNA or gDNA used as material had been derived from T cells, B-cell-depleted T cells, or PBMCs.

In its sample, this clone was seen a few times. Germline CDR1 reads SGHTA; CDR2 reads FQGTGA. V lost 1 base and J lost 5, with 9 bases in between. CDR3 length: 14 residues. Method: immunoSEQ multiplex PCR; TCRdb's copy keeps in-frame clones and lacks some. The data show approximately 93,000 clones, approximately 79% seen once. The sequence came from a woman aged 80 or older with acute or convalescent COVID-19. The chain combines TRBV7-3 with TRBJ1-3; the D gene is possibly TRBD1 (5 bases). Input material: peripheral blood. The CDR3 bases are TGTGCCAGCAGCTTAAGGGGGGGTAGAAACACCATATATTTT. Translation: CASSLRGGRNTIYF.